Following are 14 T cell receptor beta chains from one sample sequenced in a study of Tregs in tolerant kidney transplant recipients (dated by TCRdb to between 2019 and 2020). The library was obtained by the immunoSEQ multiplex PCR assay. The clones in this table, taken by TCRdb from immuneACCESS, are in-frame only. Not every clone is retained; where verified, under half of the shortfall comes from an unresolved V gene, and the cause of the rest is unknown. Within this sample are tens of thousands of clones, with approximately 89% of them counted one time only. The ten largest clones represent approximately 0.35% of the sample. The intended sense of this specimen's time point label: blood sample drawn before combined kidney and bone marrow transplant. The sequences come from Tregs from blood, collected before the transplant. These receptors all come from a human donor who received a combined kidney and bone marrow transplant.

The chain uses TRBV11-2 and TRBJ1-5, with D possibly TRBD1 on 5 matching bases. V was trimmed by 0 bases and J by 4 bases, leaving 16 bases between them. From germline, CDR1 is SGHAT and CDR2 FQNNGV. CDR3 length: 17 residues. The CDR3 loop reads CASSLDGGGIGNQPQHF. The CDR3 region has the DNA TGTGCCAGCAGCTTAGATGGGGGGGGGATAGGAAATCAGCCCCAGCATTTT.

On this clone: At one of its ends the junction is not consistent with the germline gene, which may arise from a read error. V and J are TRBV7-7 and TRBJ2-2; TRBD2 agrees at 8 bases. CDR3 length: 17 residues. Germline assignment: CDR1 SSHAT and CDR2 FNYEAQ (reference sequence). For the CDR3, the DNA is TGTGCTAGCAGCTCGGGACTAGGACTAACGAACACCGGGGAGCTGTTTTTT. It is translated as CASSSGLGLTNTGELFF.

This chain uses TRBV11-3 with TRBJ2-1; D possibly corresponds to TRBD1 (5 bases). V was trimmed by 2 bases and J by 7 bases, leaving 9 bases between them. Germline values: CDR1 SGHNT, CDR2 YENEEA. This CDR3 contains 13 residues. As DNA, the CDR3 is TGTGCCAGCAGCTTACTCAGGGAAAATGAGCAGTTCTTC. Protein sequence: CASSLLRENEQFF.

The rearrangement uses TRBV5-1 and TRBJ2-3, with D possibly TRBD1 on 7 matching bases. In germline, CDR1 is SGHRS, CDR2 YFSETQ. V shed 0 bases and J shed 1 base, with 12 bases lying between them. The CDR3 length is 16 residues. CDR3 in DNA: TGCGCCAGCAGCTTGGAGATCAGGGGGGGCACAGATACGCAGTATTTT. Translation gives CASSLEIRGGTDTQYF.

Comments on this clone: Sequence at one end of the junction differs from germline and may be a read error. The J gene is TRBJ2-1, the V gene TRBV10-3; 8 bases line up with TRBD1. Germline lookup yields CDR1 ENHRY and CDR2 SYGVKD. The CDR3 runs 14 residues. CDR3 bases: TGTGCCATCAGTGAGGGACAGGGATACAATGGGCAGTTCTTC. It specifies CAISEGQGYNGQFF.

CDR3 sequence (DNA): TGTGCCAGCAACGGAGGGGGCGATGGCTACACCTTC. This translates into CASNGGGDGYTF. The chain couples TRBV2 to TRBJ1-2; TRBD1 aligns across 7 bases. Germline CDR1 is SNHLY and CDR2 is FYNNEI. V lost 7 bases to trimming and J lost 6 bases; unmatched junction nucleotides: 5. The CDR3 is 12 amino acids.

The rearrangement joins TRBV5-1 to TRBJ1-1, with 7 bases that match TRBD1. CDR1 SGHRS and CDR2 YFSETQ come from the germline V gene. This CDR3 is 14 amino acids long. V gave up 4 bases and J gave up 0 bases; unmatched junction bases: 3. The CDR3 loop is CASSLTGLNTEAFF. The CDR3 nucleotides are TGCGCCAGCAGCCTGACAGGGTTGAACACTGAAGCTTTCTTT.

V is TRBV30 and J is TRBJ2-1, with 12 bases identical to TRBD2. The CDR3 consists of 15 residues. Germline V gene lookup returns CDR1 GTSNPN and CDR2 SVGIG (reference sequence). The J segment lost 6 bases and the V segment lost 0 bases, leaving 3 bases of the junction unmatched. CDR3 amino acids: CAWSVGLAGRNEQFF. The CDR3 bases are TGTGCCTGGAGTGTTGGACTAGCGGGACGCAATGAGCAGTTCTTC. Full variable domain (missing parts from reference TRBV30 and TRBJ2-1): SQTIHQWPATLVQPVGSPLSLECTVEGTSNPNLYWYRQAAGRGLQLLFYSVGIGQISSEVPQNLSASRPQDRQFILSSKKLLLSDSGFYLCAWSVGLAGRNEQFFGPGTRLTVL.

This clone was counted a single time. The chain uses TRBV30 and TRBJ1-2; 7 nucleotides line up with TRBD1. This CDR3 contains 13 residues. The V segment lost 0 bases and the J segment 5 bases; nucleotides outside the gene matches: 3. Germline CDR1 GTSNPN, CDR2 SVGIG (reference sequence). The CDR3 region is CAWSVTGAYGYTF. The CDR3 bases are TGTGCCTGGAGTGTTACAGGGGCTTATGGCTACACCTTC.

The V call is TRBV5-6, the J call TRBJ2-2, with TRBD1 matching over 9 bases. V dropped 3 bases and J dropped 4; count of bases not matched to a gene: 16. The length of the CDR3 is 19 residues. In germline, CDR1 is SGHDT, CDR2 YYEEEE. As DNA, the CDR3 is TGTGCCAGCAGCTCGCCCCTACAGCTACAGGGGGCGGTCACCGGGGAGCTGTTTTTT. Translating it yields CASSSPLQLQGAVTGELFF.

The chain couples TRBV10-1 to TRBJ2-7; perhaps TRBD2 as D (5 bases). CDR1 is WNHNN, CDR2 SYGVQD, per germline (reference sequence). This CDR3 comprises 17 residues. V was pared by 6 bases and J by 1 base, with 22 bases between. CDR3 nucleotides: TGCGCCAGCAGACCGCTTTGGGCGCTCAGAGGGTCCTACGAGCAGTACTTC. Protein: CASRPLWALRGSYEQYF.

The gene calls are TRBV10-3 and TRBJ1-2; 9 nucleotides agree with TRBD1. The V segment lost 8 bases and the J segment 8 bases; nucleotides outside the gene matches: 6. The germline V gene encodes CDR1 ENHRY and CDR2 SYGVKD. The CDR3 has 12 amino acids. In nucleotides, the CDR3 is TGTGCCATCTCGGACAGGGGAGGGGGCTACACCTTC. Protein sequence: CAISDRGGGYTF.

The V call is TRBV4-1, the J call TRBJ2-1; D remains ambiguous. Trimming shortened V by 3 bases and J by 4 bases, and 7 bases separated the two germline ends. CDR3 length: 13 amino acids. From germline, CDR1 is MGHRA and CDR2 YSYEKL. The chain's CDR3 is CASSQQEYNEQFF. The CDR3 DNA reads as TGCGCCAGCAGCCAGCAGGAGTACAATGAGCAGTTCTTC.

The chain combines TRBV7-2 with TRBJ2-3; possibly TRBD1 for D (5 bases). Trimming removed 2 bases at V and 2 bases at J, with 11 bases between. Looked up from germline, CDR1 is SGHTA and CDR2 is FQGNSA. The CDR3 extends over 15 amino acids. This chain's CDR3 is CASSLRGYNTDTQYF. CDR3 bases: TGTGCCAGCAGCTTAAGGGGCTACAACACAGATACGCAGTATTTT.